A few counts support the clone carrying this T cell receptor (beta chain). The protocol was immunoSEQ multiplex PCR, while the TCRdb copy is restricted to in-frame clones and leaves out a portion. The table lists about 490,000 clones, about 80% of them singletons. The record originates from a study of shared clonotypes between healthy human individuals. This CDR3 spans 11 amino acids. Germline CDR1 and CDR2: SEHNR and FQNEAQ (reference sequence). V lost 3 bases and J lost 10, with 9 bases in between. Unsorted samples relied on 80 million to 90 million PBMCs, which served as the source of genomic DNA. The source of this sequence is a middle-aged woman in good health. Some clones in this sample may be carry-over from other donors' samples. The specimen was PBMCs. The gene calls are TRBV7-9 and TRBJ1-2; D is uncertain. The CDR3 DNA follows: TGTGCCAGCAGCTTCGACATTCTCTACACCTTC. It specifies CASSFDILYTF.